This TCR beta chain derives from a study of early stage breast cancer tumors. As for the study in general: About eight ER+/PR+/HER2- tumors were invasive ductal; a few were invasive lobular. Study-wide points: Commonly generated sequences made up most enriched TCRB sequences shared between patients. Comparing each tissue with blood distinguished tumor from normal in 14 of 16 patients.

Sequenced by immunoSEQ multiplex PCR; TCRdb stores in-frame clones only, minus some. In the table there are approximately 7,400 clones, 62% of which are singletons. Germline V CDR1 and CDR2: SGHRS, YFSETQ. V was clipped by 2 bases and J by 4 bases, with 15 bases between them. The CDR3 consists of 15 residues. About 20-55 mg of tumor tissue was diced per sample. In the case of this clone: Its target is unknown.

This sequence originates from a person in their 70s with breast cancer. The chain combines TRBV5-1 with TRBJ2-5; maybe TRBD2 (5 bases). The sequenced material came from breast tumor tissue. The CDR3 here is CASSLGMTTGETQYF. The CDR3 DNA is TGCGCCAGCAGCTTAGGGATGACTACCGGAGAGACCCAGTACTTC. Filled out from reference TRBV5-1 and TRBJ2-5, the complete variable domain reads KAGVTQTPRYLIKTRGQQVTLSCSPISGHRSVSWYQQTPGQGLQFLFEYFSETQRNKGNFPGRFSGRQFSNSRSEMNVSTLELGDSALYLCASSLGMTTGETQYFGPGTRLLVL.